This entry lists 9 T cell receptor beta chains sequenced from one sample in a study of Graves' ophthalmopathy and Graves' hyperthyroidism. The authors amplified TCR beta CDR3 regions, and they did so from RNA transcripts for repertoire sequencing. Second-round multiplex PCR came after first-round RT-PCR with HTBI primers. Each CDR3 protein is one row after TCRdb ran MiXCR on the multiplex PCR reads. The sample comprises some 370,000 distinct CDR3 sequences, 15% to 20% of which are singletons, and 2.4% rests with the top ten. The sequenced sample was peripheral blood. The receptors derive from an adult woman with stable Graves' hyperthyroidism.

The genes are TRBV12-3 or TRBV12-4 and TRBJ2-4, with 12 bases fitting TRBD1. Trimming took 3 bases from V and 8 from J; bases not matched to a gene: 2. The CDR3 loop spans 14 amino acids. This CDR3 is CASSLGQGADIQYF. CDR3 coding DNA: TGTGCCAGCAGTTTGGGACAGGGGGCTGACATTCAGTACTTC.

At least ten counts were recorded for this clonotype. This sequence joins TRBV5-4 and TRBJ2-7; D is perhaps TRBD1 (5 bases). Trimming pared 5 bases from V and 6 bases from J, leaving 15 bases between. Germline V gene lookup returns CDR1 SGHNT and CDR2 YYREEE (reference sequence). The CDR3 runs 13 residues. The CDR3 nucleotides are TGTGCCAGCAGGCCTGGGCAGGGTTTCGAGCAGTACTTC. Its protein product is CASRPGQGFEQYF. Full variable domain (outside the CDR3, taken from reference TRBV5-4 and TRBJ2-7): ETGVTQSPTHLIKTRGQQVTLRCSSQSGHNTVSWYQQALGQGPQFIFQYYREEENGRGNFPPRFSGLQFPNYSSELNVNALELDDSALYLCASRPGQGFEQYFGPGTRLTVT.

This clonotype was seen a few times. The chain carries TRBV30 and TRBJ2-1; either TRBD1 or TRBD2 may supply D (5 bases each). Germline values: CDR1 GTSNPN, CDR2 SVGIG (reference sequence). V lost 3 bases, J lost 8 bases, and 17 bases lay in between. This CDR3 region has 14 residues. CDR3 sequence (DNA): TGTGCCTGGAGCAGAGGGGCAGGGCGGCATGAGCAGTTCTTC. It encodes CAWSRGAGRHEQFF.

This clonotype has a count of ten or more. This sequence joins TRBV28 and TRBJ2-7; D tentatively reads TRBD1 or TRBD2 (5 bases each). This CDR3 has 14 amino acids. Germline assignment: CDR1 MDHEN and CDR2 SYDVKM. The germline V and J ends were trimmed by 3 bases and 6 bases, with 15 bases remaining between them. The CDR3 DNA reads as TGTGCCAGCAGTTTGGGGACCCCCGTTTCCGAGCAGTACTTC. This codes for CASSLGTPVSEQYF. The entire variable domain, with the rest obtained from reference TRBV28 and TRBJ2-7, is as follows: DVKVTQSSRYLVKRTGEKVFLECVQDMDHENMFWYRQDPGLGLRLIYFSYDVKMKEKGDIPEGYSVSREKKERFSLILESASTNQTSMYLCASSLGTPVSEQYFGPGTRLTVT.

The CDR3 bases are TGTGCCTGGAGAGGTTGGGGTAGCTCGGTGTCCCCCGGGGAGCTGTTTTTT. The encoded protein is CAWRGWGSSVSPGELFF. The V call is TRBV30, the J call TRBJ2-2; no clear D. The CDR3 has 17 residues. CDR1 GTSNPN and CDR2 SVGIG come from the germline V gene (reference sequence). V was clipped by 3 bases and J by 6 bases, with 23 bases between them.

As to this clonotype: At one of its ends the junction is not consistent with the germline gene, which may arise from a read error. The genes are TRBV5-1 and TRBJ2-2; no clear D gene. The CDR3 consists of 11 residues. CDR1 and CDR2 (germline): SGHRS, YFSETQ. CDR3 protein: CTSSLAAELFF. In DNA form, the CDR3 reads TGCACCAGCAGCTTAGCAGCGGAGCTGTTTTTT.

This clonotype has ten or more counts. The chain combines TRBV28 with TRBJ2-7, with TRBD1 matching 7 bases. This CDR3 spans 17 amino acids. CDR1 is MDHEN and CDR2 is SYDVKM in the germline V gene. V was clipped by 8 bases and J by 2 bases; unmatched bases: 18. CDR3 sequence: CASSVVRRTGIPYEQYF. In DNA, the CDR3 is TGTGCCAGCTCTGTTGTACGTAGGACAGGAATACCCTACGAGCAGTACTTC.

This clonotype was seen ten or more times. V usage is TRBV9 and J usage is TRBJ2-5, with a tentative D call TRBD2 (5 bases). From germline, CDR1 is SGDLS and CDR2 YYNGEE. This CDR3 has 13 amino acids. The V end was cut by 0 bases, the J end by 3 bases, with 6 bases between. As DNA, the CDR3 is TGTGCCAGCAGCGTAGGAGCGGAAGAGACCCAGTACTTC. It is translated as CASSVGAEETQYF.

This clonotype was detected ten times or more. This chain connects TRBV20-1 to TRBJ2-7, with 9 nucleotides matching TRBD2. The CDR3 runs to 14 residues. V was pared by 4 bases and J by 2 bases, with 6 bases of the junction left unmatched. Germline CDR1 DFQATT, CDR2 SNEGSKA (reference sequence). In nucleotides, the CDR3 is TGCAGTGCTATACTAGCGGGTTTCACCTACGAGCAGTACTTC. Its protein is CSAILAGFTYEQYF.